The rows below give T cell receptor beta chains drawn from one sample of a study of blood T cells in healthy people across ages. TCRdb called the 5' RACE reads again in MiXCR, with one record for every CDR3 protein. The sample records some 370,000 distinct CDR3 sequences, over 45% being singletons. Material: blood. These receptors were collected from a man aged 60 to 75 in good health. The CDR3 runs from the conserved cysteine through the conserved F or W. A D gene is named only where the DNA matches it firmly. Part of the rows lack a size; the others show once, few, many or a class for expanded clones.

d_call	j_call	clone_size	v_call	cdr3_aa	cdr3_nt
-	TRBJ2-7	-	TRBV12-5	CASGPGTEVPNEQYF	TGTGCTAGTGGTCCTGGTACGGAGGTGCCCAATGAGCAGTACTTC
TRBD1	TRBJ2-5	-	TRBV12-3/TRBV12-4	CASSSGTGSETQYF	TGTGCCAGCAGTTCCGGGACAGGGAGTGAGACCCAGTACTTC
TRBD2	TRBJ2-5	few	TRBV20-1	CSATPRLAAWEEETQYF	TGCAGTGCTACTCCGAGACTAGCGGCATGGGAGGAAGAGACCCAGTACTTC
TRBD2	TRBJ2-3	-	TRBV20-1	CSARGVGGGVIDTQYF	TGCAGTGCTAGAGGGGTCGGGGGGGGCGTAATAGATACGCAGTATTTT
-	TRBJ2-7	-	TRBV20-1	CSARDQQTGFLYEQYF	TGCAGTGCTAGAGATCAGCAAACAGGATTCCTTTACGAGCAGTACTTC
-	TRBJ2-3	-	TRBV3-1	CASSPQIGGTDTQYF	TGTGCCAGCAGCCCTCAGATAGGGGGAACAGATACGCAGTATTTT
-	TRBJ1-6	-	TRBV25-1	CASSEFEGGINSPLHF	TGTGCCAGCAGTGAATTCGAGGGGGGCATTAATTCACCCCTCCACTTT
TRBD1	TRBJ1-2	-	TRBV7-9	CASSVGQGGYGYTF	TGTGCCAGCAGCGTAGGACAGGGCGGCTATGGCTACACCTTC
-	TRBJ2-1	-	TRBV6-2/TRBV6-3	CASSYEGYEQFF	TGTGCCAGCAGTTACGAGGGGTATGAGCAGTTCTTC
-	TRBJ2-7	few	TRBV27	CASSSLASYSYEQYF	TGTGCCAGCAGTTCTTTAGCGTCCTACTCCTACGAGCAGTACTTC
TRBD2	TRBJ2-1	once	TRBV9	CASSARLAGVGNEQFF	TGTGCCAGCAGCGCCCGACTAGCGGGAGTTGGCAATGAGCAGTTCTTC
TRBD2	TRBJ2-5	-	TRBV7-7	CASSLGGRTETQYF	TGTGCTAGCAGCTTGGGCGGGAGGACTGAGACCCAGTACTTC
TRBD1	TRBJ2-3	-	TRBV20-1	CSGSGTGPGDTQYF	TGCAGTGGAAGTGGGACAGGCCCCGGAGATACGCAGTATTTT
-	TRBJ2-7	once	TRBV7-2	CASSLVALAAGSYEQYF	TGTGCCAGCAGCTTAGTAGCCTTAGCGGCCGGGTCCTACGAGCAGTACTTC
-	TRBJ2-6	-	TRBV20-1	CSARLSAQEGANVLTF	TGCAGTGCTAGACTTTCGGCGCAAGAGGGGGCCAACGTCCTGACTTTC
-	TRBJ1-1	few	TRBV20-1	CSARGNTEAFF	TGCAGTGCTAGGGGTAACACTGAAGCTTTCTTT
-	TRBJ2-1	few	TRBV7-9	CASSLEGFGEAPREQFF	TGTGCCAGCAGCTTAGAAGGCTTCGGCGAGGCTCCGCGTGAGCAGTTCTTC
-	TRBJ2-7	-	TRBV5-6	CASSLWGPTYEQYF	TGTGCCAGCAGCTTGTGGGGACCTACCTACGAGCAGTACTTC
TRBD1	TRBJ2-1	-	TRBV5-5	CASSFQGDYNEQFF	TGTGCCAGCAGCTTCCAGGGGGACTACAATGAGCAGTTCTTC
-	TRBJ1-5	few	TRBV20-1	CSTPGQRNQPQHF	TGCAGTACGCCTGGACAGCGCAATCAGCCCCAGCATTTT
-	TRBJ2-1	few	TRBV4-2	CASSQERRDHNEQFF	TGTGCCAGCAGCCAAGAACGTCGGGATCACAATGAGCAGTTCTTC
-	TRBJ2-3	-	TRBV7-9	CASSSHLDTQYF	TGTGCCAGCAGCTCCCACCTCGATACGCAGTATTTT
-	TRBJ2-3	-	TRBV5-1	CASSLKLATDTQYF	TGCGCCAGCAGCTTGAAGCTAGCGACCGATACGCAGTATTTT
-	TRBJ2-5	-	TRBV25-1	CASTQGGKETQYF	TGTGCCAGCACCCAAGGGGGGAAAGAGACCCAGTACTTC
TRBD1	TRBJ2-7	-	TRBV5-1	CASLLDRVGEQYF	TGCGCCAGCTTGTTGGACAGGGTAGGCGAGCAGTACTTC
-	TRBJ2-7	-	TRBV4-3	CASSQGVPLGSYEQYF	TGCGCCAGCAGCCAAGGGGTCCCATTGGGCTCCTACGAGCAGTACTTC
TRBD2	TRBJ2-3	few	TRBV29-1	CSVEELAVGLTDTQYF	TGCAGCGTTGAAGAACTAGCGGTGGGGCTCACAGATACGCAGTATTTT
TRBD1	TRBJ2-1	-	TRBV9	CASSVGQGASNKRQFF	TGTGCCAGCAGCGTAGGACAGGGGGCTTCAAACAAGCGGCAGTTCTTC
-	TRBJ2-3	few	TRBV25-1	CASSEFRAGDTQYF	TGTGCCAGCAGTGAATTTAGGGCCGGGGATACGCAGTATTTT
TRBD1	TRBJ1-1	-	TRBV5-1	CASSRPGGTTEAFF	TGCGCCAGCAGCCGACCAGGGGGTACCACTGAAGCTTTCTTT
-	TRBJ1-2	few	TRBV28	CASSLLAGLGNYGYTF	TGTGCCAGCAGTTTATTGGCAGGGCTGGGAAACTATGGCTACACCTTC
-	TRBJ2-1	many	TRBV5-1	CASSLRVGDSYNEQFF	TGCGCCAGCAGCTTGAGAGTCGGGGACTCATACAATGAGCAGTTCTTC
TRBD1	TRBJ2-7	few	TRBV25-1	CASSESGGVYEQYF	TGTGCCAGCAGTGAATCAGGGGGAGTATACGAGCAGTACTTC
TRBD1	TRBJ2-5	-	TRBV20-1	CSAPPGQGSLETQYF	TGCAGTGCTCCTCCGGGACAGGGCTCTCTAGAGACCCAGTACTTC
-	TRBJ2-3	-	TRBV6-2/TRBV6-3	CASSYEGHPSTDTQYF	TGTGCCAGCAGTTACGAGGGCCACCCTAGCACAGATACGCAGTATTTT
TRBD1	TRBJ2-1	-	TRBV20-1	CSAPVVGGHNEQFF	TGCAGTGCTCCCGTGGTAGGGGGCCACAATGAGCAGTTCTTC
TRBD1	TRBJ2-1	-	TRBV29-1	CSVQGDGQYNEQFF	TGCAGCGTTCAGGGGGACGGCCAGTACAATGAGCAGTTCTTC
-	TRBJ2-5	-	TRBV3-1	CASRRGPGETQYF	TGTGCCAGCAGGAGGGGACCAGGGGAGACCCAGTACTTC
-	TRBJ2-4	-	TRBV20-1	CSAPRTAKNIQYF	TGCAGTGCCCCTAGGACAGCCAAAAACATTCAGTACTTC
TRBD1	TRBJ2-7	-	TRBV5-1	CASSSKTGQEPYEQYF	TGCGCCAGCAGCTCCAAAACGGGACAGGAGCCCTACGAGCAGTACTTC
TRBD1	TRBJ2-7	-	TRBV5-1	CASSLETGFTYEQYF	TGCGCCAGCAGCTTGGAGACAGGGTTTACCTACGAGCAGTACTTC